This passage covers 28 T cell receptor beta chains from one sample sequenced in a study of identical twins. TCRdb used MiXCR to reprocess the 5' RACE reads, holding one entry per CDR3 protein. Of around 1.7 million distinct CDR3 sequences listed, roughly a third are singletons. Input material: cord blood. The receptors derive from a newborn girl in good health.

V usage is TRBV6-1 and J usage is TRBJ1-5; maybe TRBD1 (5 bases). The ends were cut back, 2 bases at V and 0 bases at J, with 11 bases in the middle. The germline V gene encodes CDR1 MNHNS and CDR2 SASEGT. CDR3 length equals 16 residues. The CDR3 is CASSEWGSYSNQPQHF. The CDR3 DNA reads TGTGCCAGCAGTGAATGGGGGAGCTATAGCAATCAGCCCCAGCATTTT.

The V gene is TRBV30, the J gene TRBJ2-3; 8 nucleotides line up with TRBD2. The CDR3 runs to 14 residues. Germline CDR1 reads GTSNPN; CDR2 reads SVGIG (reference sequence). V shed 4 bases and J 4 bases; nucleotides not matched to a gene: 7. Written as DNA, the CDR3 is TGTGCCTGGACTCTAGCGGGTCATCCAGATACGCAGTATTTT. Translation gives CAWTLAGHPDTQYF.

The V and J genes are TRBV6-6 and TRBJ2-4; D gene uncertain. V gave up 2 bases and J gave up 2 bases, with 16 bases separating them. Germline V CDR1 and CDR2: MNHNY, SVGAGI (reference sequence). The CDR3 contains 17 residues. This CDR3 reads CASSYGRGPLSKNIQYF. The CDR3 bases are TGTGCCAGCAGTTACGGCCGCGGACCACTATCCAAAAACATTCAGTACTTC.

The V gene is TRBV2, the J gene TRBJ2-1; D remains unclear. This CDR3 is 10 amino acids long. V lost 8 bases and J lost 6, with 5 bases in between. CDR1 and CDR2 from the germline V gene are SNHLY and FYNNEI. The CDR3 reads CASFSNEQFF. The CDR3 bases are TGTGCCAGCTTTAGCAATGAGCAGTTCTTC. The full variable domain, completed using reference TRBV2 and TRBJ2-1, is EPEVTQTPSHQVTQMGQEVILRCVPISNHLYFYWYRQILGQKVEFLVSFYNNEISEKSEIFDDQFSVERPDGSNFTLKIRSTKLEDSAMYFCASFSNEQFFGPGTRLTVL.

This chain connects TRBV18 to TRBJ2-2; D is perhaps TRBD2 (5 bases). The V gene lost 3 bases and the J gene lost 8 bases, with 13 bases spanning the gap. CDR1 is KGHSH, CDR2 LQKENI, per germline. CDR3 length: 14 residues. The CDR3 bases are TGTGCCAGCTCACCCCGGACTTCGGTGGGGGAGCTGTTTTTT. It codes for CASSPRTSVGELFF.

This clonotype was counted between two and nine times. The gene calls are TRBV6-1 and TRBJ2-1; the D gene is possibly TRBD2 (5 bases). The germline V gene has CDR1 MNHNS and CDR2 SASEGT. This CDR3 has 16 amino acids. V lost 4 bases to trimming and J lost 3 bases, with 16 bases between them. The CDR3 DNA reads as TGTGCCAGCAGTGCAAACCCCGCCCGGGGCTACAATGAGCAGTTCTTC. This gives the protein CASSANPARGYNEQFF.

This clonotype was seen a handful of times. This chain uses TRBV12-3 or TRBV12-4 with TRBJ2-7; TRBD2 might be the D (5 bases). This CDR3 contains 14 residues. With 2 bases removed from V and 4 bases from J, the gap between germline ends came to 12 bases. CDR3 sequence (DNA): TGTGCCAGCAGTTTATTGTACGGGGATTACGAGCAGTACTTC. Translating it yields CASSLLYGDYEQYF.

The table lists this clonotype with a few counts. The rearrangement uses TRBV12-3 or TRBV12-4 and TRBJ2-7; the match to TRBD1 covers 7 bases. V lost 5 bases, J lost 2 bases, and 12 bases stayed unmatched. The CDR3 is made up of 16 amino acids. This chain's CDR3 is CASSTRTGALTYEQYF. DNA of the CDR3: TGTGCCAGCAGTACCAGAACAGGGGCGCTAACCTACGAGCAGTACTTC.

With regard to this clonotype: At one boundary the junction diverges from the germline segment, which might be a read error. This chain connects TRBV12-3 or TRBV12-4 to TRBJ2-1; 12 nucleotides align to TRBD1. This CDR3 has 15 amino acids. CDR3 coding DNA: TGTGCCAGCAGTTTACTGGGACAGGGGGCAGATGAGCGGTTCTTC. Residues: CASSLLGQGADERFF.

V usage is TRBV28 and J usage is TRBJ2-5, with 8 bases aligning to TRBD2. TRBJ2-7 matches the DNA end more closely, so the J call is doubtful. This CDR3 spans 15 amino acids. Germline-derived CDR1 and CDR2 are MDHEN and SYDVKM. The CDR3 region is CASSPGGLVLLEQYF. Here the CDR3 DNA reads TGTGCCAGCAGCCCGGGGGGACTAGTGCTGCTCGAGCAGTACTTC.

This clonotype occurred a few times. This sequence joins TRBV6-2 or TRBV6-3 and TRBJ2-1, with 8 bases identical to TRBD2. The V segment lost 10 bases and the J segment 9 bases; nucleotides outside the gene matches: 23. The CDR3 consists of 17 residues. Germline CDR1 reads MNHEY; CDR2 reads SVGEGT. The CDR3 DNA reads TGTGCCACCGCGAGGCCGCAAGGCGGGAGGATTGTGGGTGAGCAGTTCTTC. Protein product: CATARPQGGRIVGEQFF.

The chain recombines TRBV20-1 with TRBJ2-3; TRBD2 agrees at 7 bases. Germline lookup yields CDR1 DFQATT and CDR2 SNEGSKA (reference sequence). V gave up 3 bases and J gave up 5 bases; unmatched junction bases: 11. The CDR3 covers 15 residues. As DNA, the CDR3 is TGCAGTGCTAGCGGCGGGAGCGTGGGTGGAGATACGCAGTATTTT. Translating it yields CSASGGSVGGDTQYF.

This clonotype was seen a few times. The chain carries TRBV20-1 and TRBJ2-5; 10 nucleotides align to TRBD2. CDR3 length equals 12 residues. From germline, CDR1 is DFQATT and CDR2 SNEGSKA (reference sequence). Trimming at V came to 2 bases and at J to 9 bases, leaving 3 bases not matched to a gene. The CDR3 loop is CSARLAGEAQYF. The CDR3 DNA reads TGCAGTGCTAGACTAGCGGGGGAGGCCCAGTACTTC.

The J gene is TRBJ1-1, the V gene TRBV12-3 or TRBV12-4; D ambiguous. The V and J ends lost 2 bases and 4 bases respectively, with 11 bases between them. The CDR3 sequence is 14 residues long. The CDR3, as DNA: TGTGCCAGCAGTTTAAAGAATCTCCCCACTGAAGCTTTCTTT. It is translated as CASSLKNLPTEAFF.

The CDR3 sequence: CASSQGPTSRETQYF. Written as DNA, the CDR3 is TGTGCCAGCAGCCAAGGCCCCACTAGCAGAGAGACCCAGTACTTC. The chain is built from TRBV3-1 and TRBJ2-5; D possibly corresponds to TRBD2 (6 bases). V dropped 1 base and J dropped 4 bases, with 13 bases sitting between them. The CDR3 runs to 15 residues. The germline V gene has CDR1 LGHDT and CDR2 YNNKEL (reference sequence).

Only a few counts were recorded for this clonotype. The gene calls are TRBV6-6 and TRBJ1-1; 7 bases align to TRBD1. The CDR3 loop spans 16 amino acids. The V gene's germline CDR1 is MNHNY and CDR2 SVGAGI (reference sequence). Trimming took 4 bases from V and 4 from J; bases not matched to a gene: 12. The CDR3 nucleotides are TGTGCCAGCAGTTCCATCGACAGGGCGGGGTCCACTGAAGCTTTCTTT. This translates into CASSSIDRAGSTEAFF.

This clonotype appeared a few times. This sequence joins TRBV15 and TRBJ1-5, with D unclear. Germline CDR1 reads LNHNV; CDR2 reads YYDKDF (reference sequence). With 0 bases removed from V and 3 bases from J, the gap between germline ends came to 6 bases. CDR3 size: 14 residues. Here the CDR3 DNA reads TGTGCCACCAGCAGAGATTCAGACAATCAGCCCCAGCATTTT. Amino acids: CATSRDSDNQPQHF.

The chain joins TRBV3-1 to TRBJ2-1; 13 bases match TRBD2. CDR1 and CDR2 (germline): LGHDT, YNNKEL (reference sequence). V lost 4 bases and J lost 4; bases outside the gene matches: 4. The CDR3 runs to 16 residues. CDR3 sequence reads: CASSPTSGGPYNEQFF. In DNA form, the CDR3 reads TGTGCCAGCAGCCCGACTAGCGGGGGGCCTTACAATGAGCAGTTCTTC.

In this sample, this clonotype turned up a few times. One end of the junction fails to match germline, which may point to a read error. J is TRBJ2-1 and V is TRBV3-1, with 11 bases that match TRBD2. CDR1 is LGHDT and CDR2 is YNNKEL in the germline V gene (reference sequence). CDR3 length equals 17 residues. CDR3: CASSQDWGTSGYNEQFF. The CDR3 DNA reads TGTGCCAGCAGCCAGGATTGGGGGACTAGCGGCTACAATGAACAGTTCTTC.

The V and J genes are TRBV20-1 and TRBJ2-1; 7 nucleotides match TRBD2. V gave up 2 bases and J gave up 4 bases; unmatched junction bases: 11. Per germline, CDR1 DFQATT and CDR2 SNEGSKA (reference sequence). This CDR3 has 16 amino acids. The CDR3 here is CSARKTSPTPYNEQFF. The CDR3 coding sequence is TGCAGTGCTAGAAAGACTAGCCCCACACCATACAATGAGCAGTTCTTC.

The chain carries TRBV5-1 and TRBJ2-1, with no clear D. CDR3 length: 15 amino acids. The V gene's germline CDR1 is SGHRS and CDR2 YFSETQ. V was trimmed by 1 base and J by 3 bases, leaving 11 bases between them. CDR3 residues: CASSLNRWDYNEQFF. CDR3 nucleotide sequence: TGCGCCAGCAGCTTGAACAGATGGGACTACAATGAGCAGTTCTTC.

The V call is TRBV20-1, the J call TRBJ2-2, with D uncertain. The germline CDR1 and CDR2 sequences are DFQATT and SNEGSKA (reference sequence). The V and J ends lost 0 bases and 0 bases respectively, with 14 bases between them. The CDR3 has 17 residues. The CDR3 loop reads CSARDPRDWSNTGELFF. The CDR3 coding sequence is TGCAGTGCTAGAGACCCCCGAGACTGGTCGAACACCGGGGAGCTGTTTTTT.

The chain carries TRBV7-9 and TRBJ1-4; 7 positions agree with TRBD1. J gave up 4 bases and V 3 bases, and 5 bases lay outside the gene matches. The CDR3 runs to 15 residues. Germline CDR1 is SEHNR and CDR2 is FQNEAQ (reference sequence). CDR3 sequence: CASSLATGFNEKLFF. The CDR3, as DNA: TGTGCCAGCAGCTTGGCGACAGGGTTTAATGAAAAACTGTTTTTT. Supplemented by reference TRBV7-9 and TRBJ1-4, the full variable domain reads DTGVSQNPRHKITKRGQNVTFRCDPISEHNRLYWYRQTLGQGPEFLTYFQNEAQLEKSRLLSDRFSAERPKGSFSTLEIQRTEQGDSAMYLCASSLATGFNEKLFFGSGTQLSVL.

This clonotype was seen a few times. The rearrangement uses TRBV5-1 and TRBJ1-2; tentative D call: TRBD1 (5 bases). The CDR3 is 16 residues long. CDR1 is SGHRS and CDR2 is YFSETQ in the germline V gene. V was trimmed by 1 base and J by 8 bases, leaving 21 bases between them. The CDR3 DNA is TGCGCCAGCAGCTTGCCTCCTCCCTCGAGGGAGGGGGGCTACACCTTC. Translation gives CASSLPPPSREGGYTF.

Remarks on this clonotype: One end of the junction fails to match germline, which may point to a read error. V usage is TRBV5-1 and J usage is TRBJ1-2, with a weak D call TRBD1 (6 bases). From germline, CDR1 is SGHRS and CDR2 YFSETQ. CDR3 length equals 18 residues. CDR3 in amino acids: CASSLRGQFTLRGDGYIF. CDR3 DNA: TGCGCCAGCAGCTTGAGAGGGCAGTTTACGCTAAGGGGGGATGGCTACATCTTC.

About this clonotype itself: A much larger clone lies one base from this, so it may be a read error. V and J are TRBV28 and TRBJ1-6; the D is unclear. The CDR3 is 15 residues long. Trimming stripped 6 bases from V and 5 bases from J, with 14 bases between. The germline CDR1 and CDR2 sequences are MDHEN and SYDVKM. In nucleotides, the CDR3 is TGTGCCAGCAGCCCCCTAGGATCCCATAATTCACCCCTCCACTTT. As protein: CASSPLGSHNSPLHF.

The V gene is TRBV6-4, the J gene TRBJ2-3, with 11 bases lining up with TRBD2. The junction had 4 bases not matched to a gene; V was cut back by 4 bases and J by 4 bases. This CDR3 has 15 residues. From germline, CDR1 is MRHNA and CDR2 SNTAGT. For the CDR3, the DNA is TGTGCCAGCAGTGCTAGCGGGGGGTTTCCAGATACGCAGTATTTT. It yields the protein CASSASGGFPDTQYF.

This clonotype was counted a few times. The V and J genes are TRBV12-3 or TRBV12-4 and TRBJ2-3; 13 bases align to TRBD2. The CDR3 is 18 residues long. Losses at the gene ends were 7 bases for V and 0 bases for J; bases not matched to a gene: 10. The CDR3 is CASIKSGGLAGSTDTQYF. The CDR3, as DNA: TGTGCCAGCATCAAAAGTGGGGGACTAGCGGGAAGCACAGATACGCAGTATTTT.